These T cell receptor beta chains were read from a single sample in a study of post-analysis software for immune sequencing data. TCRdb itself ran the PCR reads through MiXCR, one entry per CDR3 protein. The sample lists a few hundred thousand distinct CDR3 sequences, less than 40% occurring once. Sequencing was done on a sample of blood. These receptors originate from a girl aged 2-17 years with multiple sclerosis. Both conserved end residues are part of each CDR3. The D gene is left open where the match is weak. Only some rows state a clone size, as once, few, many or a class for expanded clones.

clone_size: few; v_call: TRBV5-1; d_call: .; j_call: TRBJ2-1; cdr3_aa: CASSFRDQPYNEQFF; cdr3_nt: TGCGCCAGCAGCTTCCGGGACCAACCCTACAATGAGCAGTTCTTC
clone_size: .; v_call: TRBV12-3/TRBV12-4; d_call: .; j_call: TRBJ2-7; cdr3_aa: CASTPAGSSYEQHF; cdr3_nt: TGTGCCAGCACCCCGGCAGGGAGCTCCTACGAGCAGCACTTC
clone_size: few; v_call: TRBV4-1; d_call: .; j_call: TRBJ2-7; cdr3_aa: CASSQEIWLGVEQYF; cdr3_nt: TGCGCCAGCAGCCAAGAAATATGGCTCGGTGTCGAGCAGTACTTC
clone_size: few; v_call: TRBV12-3/TRBV12-4; d_call: .; j_call: TRBJ2-5; cdr3_aa: CASSLGQGWSTQYF; cdr3_nt: TGTGCCAGCAGCCTCGGGCAGGGATGGTCGACCCAGTACTTC
clone_size: few; v_call: TRBV7-8; d_call: .; j_call: TRBJ2-5; cdr3_aa: CACSLGGEETQYF; cdr3_nt: TGTGCCTGCAGCTTAGGGGGTGAAGAGACCCAGTACTTC
clone_size: .; v_call: TRBV7-9; d_call: .; j_call: TRBJ1-4; cdr3_aa: CASSPSGLFNEKLFF; cdr3_nt: TGTGCCAGCAGCCCCTCTGGTTTGTTTAATGAAAAACTGTTTTTT
clone_size: .; v_call: TRBV5-1; d_call: .; j_call: TRBJ2-3; cdr3_aa: CASSPQWSTDTQYF; cdr3_nt: TGCGCCAGCAGCCCCCAGTGGAGCACAGATACGCAGTATTTT
clone_size: few; v_call: TRBV20-1; d_call: .; j_call: TRBJ1-2; cdr3_aa: CSGEVFLTSYGYTF; cdr3_nt: TGCAGTGGAGAGGTCTTCCTGACATCCTATGGCTACACCTTC
clone_size: .; v_call: TRBV7-2; d_call: .; j_call: TRBJ2-2; cdr3_aa: CASTSRLTVNTGELFF; cdr3_nt: TGTGCCAGCACCTCTCGTTTAACCGTGAACACCGGGGAGCTGTTTTTT
clone_size: .; v_call: TRBV5-1; d_call: .; j_call: TRBJ1-4; cdr3_aa: CASSPGGISNEKLFF; cdr3_nt: TGCGCCAGCAGCCCGGGTGGGATCTCTAATGAAAAACTGTTTTTT
clone_size: .; v_call: TRBV4-1; d_call: .; j_call: TRBJ1-1; cdr3_aa: CASSQDRGIEAFF; cdr3_nt: TGCGCCAGCAGCCAAGATCGGGGCATTGAAGCTTTCTTT
clone_size: .; v_call: TRBV11-2; d_call: .; j_call: TRBJ1-1; cdr3_aa: CASSLVWGTMNTEAFF; cdr3_nt: TGTGCCAGCAGCTTAGTTTGGGGTACCATGAACACTGAAGCTTTCTTT
clone_size: .; v_call: TRBV6-2/TRBV6-3; d_call: .; j_call: TRBJ2-7; cdr3_aa: CASSYLPDYEQYF; cdr3_nt: TGTGCCAGCAGTTATCTTCCGGACTACGAGCAGTACTTC
clone_size: .; v_call: TRBV7-9; d_call: .; j_call: TRBJ2-1; cdr3_aa: CASSLSQETQFF; cdr3_nt: TGTGCCAGCAGCTTATCCCAAGAGACCCAGTTCTTC
clone_size: few; v_call: TRBV29-1; d_call: .; j_call: TRBJ1-1; cdr3_aa: CSVVAPPGRPEAFF; cdr3_nt: TGCAGCGTTGTGGCTCCCCCGGGCAGGCCTGAAGCTTTCTTT
clone_size: .; v_call: TRBV6-1; d_call: .; j_call: TRBJ1-6; cdr3_aa: CASSPDSLGAPLHF; cdr3_nt: TGTGCCAGCAGTCCAGACAGTCTCGGGGCACCCCTCCACTTT
clone_size: .; v_call: TRBV7-8; d_call: TRBD1; j_call: TRBJ2-5; cdr3_aa: CASSKRDRGPETQYF; cdr3_nt: TGTGCCAGCAGCAAACGGGACAGGGGGCCAGAGACCCAGTACTTC
clone_size: .; v_call: TRBV7-6; d_call: .; j_call: TRBJ1-3; cdr3_aa: CASSLWAGTGNTIYF; cdr3_nt: TGTGCCAGCAGCTTATGGGCGGGAACTGGAAACACCATATATTTT
clone_size: .; v_call: TRBV7-6; d_call: .; j_call: TRBJ2-5; cdr3_aa: CASSLGGGIPETQYF; cdr3_nt: TGTGCCAGCAGCCTGGGTGGTGGAATCCCAGAGACCCAGTACTTC
clone_size: .; v_call: TRBV5-1; d_call: .; j_call: TRBJ1-1; cdr3_aa: CASGNRANTEAFF; cdr3_nt: TGCGCCAGCGGGAACAGAGCGAACACTGAAGCTTTCTTT
clone_size: few; v_call: TRBV6-5; d_call: TRBD2; j_call: TRBJ2-7; cdr3_aa: CAGSPVAAGVYEQYF; cdr3_nt: TGTGCCGGCAGTCCCGTGGCAGCGGGGGTTTACGAGCAGTACTTC
clone_size: .; v_call: TRBV24-1; d_call: .; j_call: TRBJ2-6; cdr3_aa: CATSDRGLGANVLTF; cdr3_nt: TGTGCCACCAGTGACCGCGGACTTGGGGCCAACGTCCTGACTTTC
clone_size: few; v_call: TRBV11-2; d_call: .; j_call: TRBJ2-1; cdr3_aa: CASSLWFNEQFF; cdr3_nt: TGTGCCAGCAGCTTATGGTTTAACGAGCAGTTCTTC
clone_size: few; v_call: TRBV20-1; d_call: TRBD1; j_call: TRBJ1-2; cdr3_aa: CSARTGQAGGYTF; cdr3_nt: TGCAGTGCACGGACAGGTCAGGCGGGCGGCTACACCTTC
clone_size: few; v_call: TRBV20-1; d_call: .; j_call: TRBJ2-5; cdr3_aa: CSARDLGPPFNEQYF; cdr3_nt: TGCAGTGCTAGAGATTTAGGGCCACCCTTCAATGAGCAGTACTTC
clone_size: .; v_call: TRBV12-3/TRBV12-4; d_call: .; j_call: TRBJ2-1; cdr3_aa: CASRASNEQFF; cdr3_nt: TGTGCCAGCAGAGCTAGCAATGAGCAGTTCTTC
clone_size: few; v_call: TRBV29-1; d_call: .; j_call: TRBJ1-1; cdr3_aa: CSVEDPQNTEAFF; cdr3_nt: TGCAGCGTTGAAGACCCTCAGAACACTGAAGCTTTCTTT
clone_size: .; v_call: TRBV20-1; d_call: TRBD2; j_call: TRBJ2-5; cdr3_aa: CSARLAGGDEQYF; cdr3_nt: TGCAGTGCTAGACTAGCGGGGGGGGATGAGCAGTACTTC
clone_size: many; v_call: TRBV7-2; d_call: .; j_call: TRBJ2-7; cdr3_aa: CASSLTGGDAGEQYF; cdr3_nt: TGTGCCAGCAGCTTAACCGGTGGGGATGCGGGCGAGCAGTACTTC
clone_size: .; v_call: TRBV12-3/TRBV12-4; d_call: TRBD1; j_call: TRBJ1-2; cdr3_aa: CASSLARQGGYTF; cdr3_nt: TGTGCCAGCAGTTTAGCCCGACAGGGTGGCTACACCTTC
clone_size: few; v_call: TRBV24-1; d_call: TRBD2; j_call: TRBJ2-1; cdr3_aa: CATSDEGLAGGASSYNEQFF; cdr3_nt: TGTGCCACCAGTGATGAAGGCCTAGCGGGGGGAGCAAGCTCCTACAATGAGCAGTTCTTC
clone_size: .; v_call: TRBV20-1; d_call: TRBD2; j_call: TRBJ2-7; cdr3_aa: CSAIKSGGFYYEQYF; cdr3_nt: TGCAGTGCTATAAAGAGCGGGGGGTTCTACTACGAGCAGTACTTC
clone_size: .; v_call: TRBV10-3; d_call: .; j_call: TRBJ1-2; cdr3_aa: CAISAGAGNNYGYTF; cdr3_nt: TGTGCCATCAGCGCGGGGGCGGGGAACAACTATGGCTACACCTTC
clone_size: few; v_call: TRBV5-1; d_call: .; j_call: TRBJ2-3; cdr3_aa: CASSLELPTSTDTQYF; cdr3_nt: TGCGCCAGCAGCTTGGAACTCCCGACCAGCACAGATACGCAGTATTTT
clone_size: .; v_call: TRBV15; d_call: .; j_call: TRBJ2-3; cdr3_aa: CATRFLVGDTQYF; cdr3_nt: TGTGCCACCAGGTTTTTGGTTGGAGATACGCAGTATTTT
clone_size: few; v_call: TRBV7-3; d_call: TRBD2; j_call: TRBJ2-1; cdr3_aa: CASSLIAGGPYNEQFF; cdr3_nt: TGTGCCAGCAGCTTGATAGCGGGGGGACCCTACAATGAGCAGTTCTTC
clone_size: .; v_call: TRBV29-1; d_call: TRBD1; j_call: TRBJ2-2; cdr3_aa: CSVGTGVNTGELFF; cdr3_nt: TGCAGCGTTGGGACAGGCGTGAACACCGGGGAGCTGTTTTTT
clone_size: .; v_call: TRBV29-1; d_call: TRBD1; j_call: TRBJ2-3; cdr3_aa: CSVDRVDTQYF; cdr3_nt: TGCAGCGTGGACAGGGTAGATACGCAGTATTTT
clone_size: .; v_call: TRBV29-1; d_call: TRBD1; j_call: TRBJ1-6; cdr3_aa: CSVRQGPDNSPLHF; cdr3_nt: TGCAGCGTGCGACAGGGACCTGATAATTCACCCCTCCACTTT
clone_size: .; v_call: TRBV7-9; d_call: .; j_call: TRBJ1-5; cdr3_aa: CASSPQGRNQPQHF; cdr3_nt: TGTGCCAGCAGCCCTCAGGGGCGCAATCAGCCCCAGCATTTT
clone_size: .; v_call: TRBV6-5; d_call: .; j_call: TRBJ2-6; cdr3_aa: CASSYAGANVLTF; cdr3_nt: TGTGCCAGCAGTTACGCTGGGGCCAACGTCCTGACTTTC
clone_size: .; v_call: TRBV7-2; d_call: .; j_call: TRBJ1-1; cdr3_aa: CASSLVLRGGAFF; cdr3_nt: TGTGCCAGCAGCTTAGTATTGAGGGGTGGGGCTTTCTTT
clone_size: few; v_call: TRBV7-9; d_call: .; j_call: TRBJ2-3; cdr3_aa: CASSLTQGGSDTQYF; cdr3_nt: TGTGCCAGCAGTCTCACGCAGGGGGGTTCAGATACGCAGTATTTT
clone_size: many; v_call: TRBV20-1; d_call: .; j_call: TRBJ2-3; cdr3_aa: CSARDSPSPVTDTQYF; cdr3_nt: TGCAGTGCTAGGGATTCTCCTTCCCCGGTCACAGATACGCAGTATTTT
clone_size: .; v_call: TRBV20-1; d_call: TRBD1; j_call: TRBJ1-2; cdr3_aa: CSAEGTAAGYTF; cdr3_nt: TGCAGTGCGGAAGGGACAGCGGCTGGCTACACCTTC
clone_size: .; v_call: TRBV9; d_call: .; j_call: TRBJ2-7; cdr3_aa: CACSVAVAGYEQYF; cdr3_nt: TGTGCCTGCAGCGTAGCTGTGGCAGGCTACGAGCAGTACTTC
clone_size: .; v_call: TRBV7-6; d_call: .; j_call: TRBJ2-3; cdr3_aa: CASSPRFSSGGTDTQYF; cdr3_nt: TGTGCCAGCAGCCCGCGGTTTTCCTCTGGGGGCACAGATACGCAGTATTTT
clone_size: .; v_call: TRBV28; d_call: TRBD1; j_call: TRBJ1-2; cdr3_aa: CASSPSTGDGYGYTF; cdr3_nt: TGTGCCAGCAGTCCCTCGACAGGGGACGGCTATGGCTACACCTTC
clone_size: .; v_call: TRBV5-1; d_call: .; j_call: TRBJ2-5; cdr3_aa: CASSFTGYERYF; cdr3_nt: TGCGCCAGCAGCTTTACAGGGTACGAGCGGTACTTC
clone_size: .; v_call: TRBV10-3; d_call: TRBD2; j_call: TRBJ2-1; cdr3_aa: CAISGGLARNEQFF; cdr3_nt: TGTGCCATCAGTGGGGGACTAGCCCGCAATGAGCAGTTCTTC
clone_size: .; v_call: TRBV4-1; d_call: .; j_call: TRBJ2-5; cdr3_aa: CASSQDGRGPQYF; cdr3_nt: TGCGCCAGCAGCCAAGATGGGCGGGGTCCTCAGTACTTC
clone_size: .; v_call: TRBV2; d_call: .; j_call: TRBJ1-6; cdr3_aa: CASRRVGYNSPLHF; cdr3_nt: TGTGCCAGCAGGAGGGTTGGGTATAATTCACCCCTCCACTTT